A selection of T cell receptor beta chains follows, all from one sample in a study of cytomegalovirus exposure and HLA in healthy donors. Produced via immunoSEQ multiplex PCR; TCRdb's table is partial and in-frame only. The top ten hold 1.8% of the sample, which has 200,000 to 250,000 clones, more than 65% seen once. Sequenced input: PBMCs. The receptor source for this set is a woman between 25 and 40 years old in good health and CMV-seronegative. The CDR3 runs from the conserved cysteine through the conserved F or W. The D gene is left open where the match is weak. Size is stated for part of the rows, as once, few or many counts, or as a class when the clone is expanded.

clone size	D gene	CDR3 length	V gene	J gene	CDR3 protein	CDR3 DNA
few	TRBD1	14	TRBV13	TRBJ2-2	CASRLRGLNGELFF	TGTGCCAGCAGACTCAGGGGGCTGAATGGGGAGCTGTTTTTT
.	.	14	TRBV15	TRBJ1-4	CATSLGTWDEKLFF	TGTGCCACCAGCCTCGGGACATGGGATGAAAAACTGTTTTTT
.	.	11	TRBV30	TRBJ1-1	CAWREDSEAFF	TGTGCCTGGAGGGAGGACAGTGAAGCTTTCTTT
.	TRBD1	15	TRBV6-6	TRBJ2-3	CASSSRDRVPDTQYF	TGTGCCAGCAGTTCGCGGGACAGGGTACCAGATACGCAGTATTTT
.	.	17	TRBV2	TRBJ2-3	CASDTPSPDTYTDTQYF	TGTGCCAGCGACACGCCTAGCCCAGACACGTACACAGATACGCAGTATTTT
.	.	15	TRBV19	TRBJ2-6	CASSMTGTGANVLTF	TGTGCCAGTAGTATGACGGGGACTGGCGCCAACGTCCTGACTTTC
.	TRBD2	15	TRBV7-9	TRBJ2-5	CASSLGTSGSETQYF	TGTGCCAGCAGCTTAGGGACTAGCGGGAGTGAGACCCAGTACTTC
once	TRBD2	15	TRBV5-1	TRBJ2-5	CASSPGLAIGETQYF	TGCGCCAGCAGCCCGGGACTAGCGATCGGCGAGACCCAGTACTTC
.	TRBD1	14	TRBV10-1	TRBJ1-1	CASSEYRGNTEAFF	TGCGCCAGCAGTGAGTACAGGGGAAACACTGAAGCTTTCTTT
few	TRBD2	20	TRBV5-8	TRBJ2-1	CASSWGLAGGQLGSYNEQFF	TGTGCCAGCAGCTGGGGACTAGCGGGGGGGCAATTGGGCTCCTACAATGAGCAGTTCTTC
.	.	15	TRBV11-2	TRBJ2-7	CASSFTQRASYEQYF	TGTGCCAGCAGCTTTACCCAGCGGGCGTCCTACGAGCAGTACTTC
.	.	14	TRBV9	TRBJ2-5	CASSGTGFQETQYF	TGTGCCAGCAGCGGGACTGGATTCCAAGAGACCCAGTACTTC
.	TRBD2	14	TRBV19	TRBJ2-1	CASSITSGGNEQFF	TGTGCCAGTAGTATAACTAGCGGGGGCAATGAGCAGTTCTTC
.	TRBD1	13	TRBV30	TRBJ1-4	CAWSVRGLEKLFF	TGTGCCTGGAGTGTGAGGGGGCTTGAAAAACTGTTTTTT
.	.	14	TRBV5-1	TRBJ1-1	CASSSLNLETEAFF	TGCGCCAGCAGTTCCTTAAACCTGGAGACTGAAGCTTTCTTT
few	.	14	TRBV2	TRBJ2-5	CASSDPERLQTQYF	TGTGCCAGCAGTGACCCGGAGCGCCTGCAGACCCAGTACTTC
.	.	15	TRBV27	TRBJ1-1	CASSFPGAMNTEAFF	TGTGCCAGCAGTTTTCCTGGGGCGATGAACACTGAAGCTTTCTTT
many	TRBD1	15	TRBV14	TRBJ1-3	CASSLPGQGTNTIYF	TGTGCCAGCAGCCTTCCGGGACAGGGAACAAACACCATATATTTT
.	.	14	TRBV15	TRBJ1-1	CATSSPGAGPEAFF	TGTGCCACCAGCAGCCCTGGGGCAGGCCCTGAAGCTTTCTTT
.	.	15	TRBV18	TRBJ2-3	CASSPSAGNTDTQYF	TGTGCCAGCTCACCATCCGCAGGGAACACAGATACGCAGTATTTT
.	.	17	TRBV5-1	TRBJ2-3	CASSLGLGGSSTDTQYF	TGCGCCAGCAGCTTGGGCCTGGGAGGAAGTAGCACAGATACGCAGTATTTT
many	.	17	TRBV29-1	TRBJ1-2	CSVEENGGAWTNYGYTF	TGCAGCGTTGAGGAAAATGGAGGGGCTTGGACTAACTATGGCTACACCTTC
.	.	14	TRBV6-5	TRBJ2-1	CASSWGRSRPEQFF	TGTGCCAGCAGTTGGGGGCGCAGCCGCCCAGAGCAGTTCTTC
.	.	14	TRBV29-1	TRBJ2-3	CSVEESGGEDTQYF	TGCAGCGTTGAAGAGAGCGGAGGGGAAGATACGCAGTATTTT
.	.	15	TRBV10-3	TRBJ2-2	CAISESTGYTGELFF	TGTGCCATCAGTGAGTCCACAGGGTATACCGGGGAGCTGTTTTTT
.	TRBD1	10	TRBV30	TRBJ1-1	CASTGGAAFF	TGTGCCTCCACAGGGGGGGCGGCTTTCTTT
.	.	11	TRBV5-8	TRBJ1-1	CASSLEVEAFF	TGTGCCAGCAGCTTAGAGGTTGAAGCTTTCTTT
.	TRBD1	14	TRBV6-1	TRBJ1-1	CASSLKRGRTEAFF	TGTGCCAGCAGTCTCAAAAGGGGGCGAACTGAAGCTTTCTTT
.	.	15	TRBV10-3	TRBJ1-1	CAIRGSAGKSTEAFF	TGTGCCATCAGGGGTAGCGCGGGGAAGAGCACTGAAGCTTTCTTT
.	TRBD1	14	TRBV7-9	TRBJ2-7	CSSSSVGQGDEQYF	TGTTCCAGCAGCTCAGTGGGACAGGGGGACGAGCAGTACTTC
few	TRBD1	13	TRBV29-1	TRBJ1-5	CSAATGGGQPQHF	TGCAGCGCTGCCACAGGGGGCGGTCAGCCCCAGCATTTT
.	.	13	TRBV6-6	TRBJ2-1	CASGKQGGNEQFF	TGTGCCAGCGGAAAACAGGGGGGGAATGAGCAGTTCTTC
.	.	14	TRBV13	TRBJ1-5	CASSLGGGYQPQHF	TGTGCCAGCAGCTTGGGAGGGGGGTACCAGCCCCAGCATTTT
few	.	11	TRBV11-3	TRBJ2-7	CASSLDSEQYF	TGTGCCAGCAGCTTAGATAGCGAGCAGTACTTC
.	.	14	TRBV27	TRBJ1-2	CASSYTHPGYGYTF	TGTGCCAGCAGTTACACCCATCCTGGCTATGGCTACACCTTC
.	.	15	TRBV4-1	TRBJ2-7	CASSQVGTGLDEQYF	TGCGCCAGCAGCCAAGTAGGTACGGGGTTGGACGAGCAGTACTTC
.	TRBD2	18	TRBV5-4	TRBJ2-7	CASKGEGTSGGSTYEQYF	TGTGCCAGCAAGGGCGAGGGGACTAGCGGGGGATCTACCTACGAGCAGTACTTC
.	.	13	TRBV6-5	TRBJ2-3	CASSWRDTDTQYF	TGTGCCAGCTCATGGCGGGACACAGATACGCAGTATTTT
once	TRBD1	15	TRBV10-2	TRBJ1-3	CASYSGTGFPNTIYF	TGCGCCAGCTATTCCGGGACAGGGTTCCCAAACACCATATATTTT
.	TRBD2	16	TRBV6-1	TRBJ2-1	CASSEVSGGYYNEQFF	TGTGCCAGCAGTGAAGTTTCCGGGGGGTACTACAATGAGCAGTTCTTC
.	.	14	TRBV15	TRBJ1-4	CASSAGSGNEKLFF	TGTGCCAGCAGCGCGGGTTCGGGTAATGAAAAACTGTTTTTT
.	.	14	TRBV12-5	TRBJ2-3	CASGLGHETDTQYF	TGTGCTAGTGGTTTGGGACATGAGACAGATACGCAGTATTTT
.	.	13	TRBV6-6	TRBJ1-6	CASSWGPNSPLHF	TGTGCCAGCAGTTGGGGGCCCAATTCACCCCTCCACTTT
.	.	13	TRBV2	TRBJ1-2	CASSVGSSGGYTF	TGTGCCAGCAGTGTCGGGTCTAGTGGTGGCTACACCTTC
.	.	14	TRBV30	TRBJ1-5	CDWSVTGSNQPQHF	TGTGACTGGAGTGTAACAGGTAGCAATCAGCCCCAGCATTTT
.	TRBD2	16	TRBV5-1	TRBJ2-2	CASSFSGAENTGELFF	TGCGCCAGCAGCTTTAGCGGGGCGGAGAACACCGGGGAGCTGTTTTTT
few	.	14	TRBV6-6	TRBJ1-2	CASSYSHRVGGYTF	TGTGCCAGCAGTTACTCGCACAGGGTTGGTGGCTACACCTTC
few	TRBD2	15	TRBV6-4	TRBJ2-1	CASSLTGTSSNEQFF	TGTGCCAGCAGTCTAACCGGGACTAGTAGCAATGAGCAGTTCTTC
.	.	14	TRBV27	TRBJ2-1	CASIGLASNNEQFF	TGTGCCAGCATCGGCCTAGCTTCGAACAATGAGCAGTTCTTC
.	.	15	TRBV9	TRBJ2-1	CASSATSLRYNEQFF	TGTGCCAGCAGCGCCACTAGCCTAAGGTACAATGAGCAGTTCTTC
.	.	15	TRBV6-5	TRBJ1-5	CASSYRGSSNQPQHF	TGTGCCAGCAGTTACAGGGGGAGTAGCAATCAGCCCCAGCATTTT
.	.	15	TRBV6-1	TRBJ2-7	CASSEAQGHIYEQYF	TGTGCCAGCAGTGAAGCCCAGGGCCACATCTACGAGCAGTACTTC
.	.	14	TRBV6-1	TRBJ2-7	CASSANRVTYEQYF	TGTGCCAGCAGTGCAAACAGGGTTACCTACGAGCAGTACTTC
.	.	12	TRBV25-1	TRBJ2-1	CASSQEYNEQFF	TGTGCCAGCAGTCAGGAATACAATGAGCAGTTCTTC
few	.	13	TRBV9	TRBJ2-5	CASSVGGEETQYF	TGTGCCAGCAGCGTAGGGGGCGAAGAGACCCAGTACTTC